A single T cell receptor (beta chain) is shown here with its context. How the authors handled the data: Reference gene primer amplification gave nucleated cell count estimates. Measured with immunoSEQ multiplex PCR; TCRdb has only the in-frame clones, and not every one. Clone size and V and J calls were adopted from that table, with D and trimming inferred from the DNA. The sample includes about 160,000 clones, under 90% of them seen just once. This sample was taken from a study of blood T cell repertoires in COVID-19. About the research overall: Sites across the United States, Italy and Spain contributed samples from acute and convalescent COVID-19. The cDNA or gDNA used as material had been derived from T cells, B-cell-depleted T cells, or PBMCs.

The TCR comes from an elderly woman with active or convalescent COVID-19. Sequenced material: peripheral blood.

CDR3 sequence: CSVELGLADGYNEQFF. The CDR3 region has the DNA TGCAGCGTTGAATTAGGACTAGCGGACGGCTACAATGAGCAGTTCTTC. The V call is TRBV29-1, the J call TRBJ2-1; 10 bases align to TRBD2. The V gene end was trimmed by 2 bases and the J gene end by 3 bases; junction bases not matched to a gene: 7. The germline V gene has CDR1 SQVTM and CDR2 ANQGSEA. There are 16 residues in the CDR3.